Following are 9 T cell receptor beta chains from one sample sequenced in a study of beta chain features in type 1 diabetes. Study observations and caveats: For Type 1 diabetes patients, all four CD4+ subsets carried TCRB CDR3s that were moderately but significantly shorter.

Reverse transcribing all isolated RNA meant expressed TCRB transcripts were sequenced. Method: immunoSEQ multiplex PCR; TCRdb's copy keeps in-frame clones and lacks some. The sample shows fewer than 300,000 clones, under 13% of them seen only once. Their antigens remain unidentified. What was sequenced was naive CD4+ T cells from blood. These receptors were obtained from a man aged 25 to 40 with type 1 diabetes.

This clone was detected only a few times. The chain joins TRBV5-1 to TRBJ2-1, with a weak D call TRBD2 (5 bases). The CDR3 has 16 residues. Germline CDR1 SGHRS, CDR2 YFSETQ. Trimming cost V 4 bases and J 3 bases, with 17 bases left between them. The CDR3 nucleotides are TGCGCCAGCAGCCGGAAGGTAGTTGGGAGCTACAATGAGCAGTTCTTC. Protein product: CASSRKVVGSYNEQFF.

This clone was detected a few times. The chain combines TRBV5-1 with TRBJ1-3; 8 bases line up with TRBD1. J was trimmed by 3 bases and V by 4 bases; bases with no gene match: 3. Looked up from germline, CDR1 is SGHRS and CDR2 is YFSETQ. The CDR3 spans 14 residues. This chain's CDR3 is CASSPDRGGNTIYF. CDR3 DNA: TGCGCCAGCAGCCCAGACAGGGGTGGAAACACCATATATTTT.

The chain joins TRBV12-5 to TRBJ1-4, with D tentatively TRBD1 (6 bases). The germline gives CDR1 LGHNT, CDR2 FRNRAP. This CDR3 spans 14 amino acids. The V gene lost 6 bases and the J gene lost 5 bases, with 13 bases spanning the gap. CDR3 coding DNA: TGTGCTAGTGGGTCCCGGGACATCAATGAAAAACTGTTTTTT. It encodes CASGSRDINEKLFF.

The V and J genes are TRBV7-9 and TRBJ2-3; D gene unclear. This CDR3 spans 14 amino acids. Germline CDR1 and CDR2: SEHNR and FQNEAQ (reference sequence). The germline V and J ends were trimmed by 7 bases and 3 bases, with 14 bases remaining between them. The CDR3 coding sequence is TGTGCCAGCACCACCCTGGCTTCGACAGATACGCAGTATTTT. It yields the protein CASTTLASTDTQYF. The entire variable domain, with the rest obtained from reference TRBV7-9 and TRBJ2-3, is as follows: DTGVSQNPRHKITKRGQNVTFRCDPISEHNRLYWYRQTLGQGPEFLTYFQNEAQLEKSRLLSDRFSAERPKGSFSTLEIQRTEQGDSAMYLCASTTLASTDTQYFGPGTRLTVL.

This clone turned up a few times. The chain employs TRBV28 and TRBJ2-2; 7 positions agree with TRBD2. The germline V gene encodes CDR1 MDHEN and CDR2 SYDVKM. J lost 7 bases, V lost 6 bases, and 11 bases had no gene match. The CDR3 totals 15 residues. CDR3 protein: CASSLYGPGGGELFF. The CDR3 coding sequence is TGTGCCAGCAGCCTATACGGTCCGGGAGGCGGGGAGCTGTTTTTT.

This clone has only a few counts. The rearrangement joins TRBV4-1 to TRBJ1-2; 7 nucleotides align to TRBD1. The CDR3 totals 14 residues. V was pared by 3 bases and J by 5 bases, with 6 bases of the junction left unmatched. From germline, CDR1 is MGHRA and CDR2 YSYEKL. The CDR3 region has the DNA TGCGCCAGCAGCCACGGACAGGAAGGATATGGCTACACCTTC. It yields the protein CASSHGQEGYGYTF.

This chain connects TRBV5-1 to TRBJ2-7; possibly TRBD1 for D (5 bases). Between the trimmed V and J ends, which lost 10 bases and 1 base, there was a span of 24 bases. This CDR3 spans 16 amino acids. CDR1 is SGHRS and CDR2 is YFSETQ in the germline V gene. The CDR3 DNA sequence: TGCGCCTCTCGCGGTGGGGCAGGGATGGGATCCTACGAGCAGTACTTC. Protein product: CASRGGAGMGSYEQYF.

This clone showed up just a few times. This chain joins TRBV5-4 and TRBJ1-3, with TRBD1 matching over 9 bases. CDR1 is SGHNT and CDR2 is YYREEE in the germline V gene (reference sequence). This CDR3 comprises 15 residues. The junction had 1 base not matched to a gene; V was cut back by 0 bases and J by 3 bases. The DNA of the CDR3 is TGTGCCAGCAGCTTGGACAGGGGGCTTGGAAACACCATATATTTT. Residues: CASSLDRGLGNTIYF. The full variable domain, with the rest looked up from reference TRBV5-4 and TRBJ1-3, is ETGVTQSPTHLIKTRGQQVTLRCSSQSGHNTVSWYQQALGQGPQFIFQYYREEENGRGNFPPRFSGLQFPNYSSELNVNALELDDSALYLCASSLDRGLGNTIYFGEGSWLTVV.

This clone has more than one count but fewer than ten. This chain connects TRBV9 to TRBJ2-2, with a weak D call TRBD1 (6 bases). Trimming took off 4 bases at V and 0 bases at J, with 10 bases between the two ends. Looked up from germline, CDR1 is SGDLS and CDR2 is YYNGEE. The CDR3 is 15 amino acids. This CDR3 is CASSPRTANTGELFF. CDR3 sequence (DNA): TGTGCCAGCAGCCCTAGGACAGCGAACACCGGGGAGCTGTTTTTT.